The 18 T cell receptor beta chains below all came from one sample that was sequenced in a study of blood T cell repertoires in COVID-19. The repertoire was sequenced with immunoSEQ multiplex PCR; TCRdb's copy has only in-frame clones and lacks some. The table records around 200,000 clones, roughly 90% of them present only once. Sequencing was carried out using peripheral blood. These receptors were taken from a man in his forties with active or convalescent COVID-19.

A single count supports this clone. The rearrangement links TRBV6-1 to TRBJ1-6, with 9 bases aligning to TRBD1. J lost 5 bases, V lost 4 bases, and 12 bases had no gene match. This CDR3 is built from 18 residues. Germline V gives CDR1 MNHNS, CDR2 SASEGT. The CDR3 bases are TGTGCCAGCAGTGGGAAACCGGGACAGGGTCCTCATAATTCACCCCTCCACTTT. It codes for CASSGKPGQGPHNSPLHF.

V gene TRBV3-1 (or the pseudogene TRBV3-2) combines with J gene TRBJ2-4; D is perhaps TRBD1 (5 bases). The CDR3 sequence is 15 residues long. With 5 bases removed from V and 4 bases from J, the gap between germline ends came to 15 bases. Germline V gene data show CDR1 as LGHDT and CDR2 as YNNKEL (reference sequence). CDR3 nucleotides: TGTGCCAGCAGCTCACCGGTAGCAGGGAAAAACATTCAGTACTTC. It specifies CASSSPVAGKNIQYF.

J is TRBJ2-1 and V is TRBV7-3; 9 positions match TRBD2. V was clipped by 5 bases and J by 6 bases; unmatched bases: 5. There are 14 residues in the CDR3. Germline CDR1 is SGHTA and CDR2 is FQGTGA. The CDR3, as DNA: TGTGCCAGCAGCCCCGGTAGCGGGAGCAATGAGCAGTTCTTC. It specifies CASSPGSGSNEQFF.

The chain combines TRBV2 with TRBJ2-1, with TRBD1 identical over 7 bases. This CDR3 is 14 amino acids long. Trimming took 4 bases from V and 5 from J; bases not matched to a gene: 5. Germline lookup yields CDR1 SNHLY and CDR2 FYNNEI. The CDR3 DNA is TGTGCCAGCAGTGGCCGGGACAGTAACAATGAGCAGTTCTTC. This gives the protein CASSGRDSNNEQFF. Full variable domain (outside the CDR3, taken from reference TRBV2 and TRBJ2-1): EPEVTQTPSHQVTQMGQEVILRCVPISNHLYFYWYRQILGQKVEFLVSFYNNEISEKSEIFDDQFSVERPDGSNFTLKIRSTKLEDSAMYFCASSGRDSNNEQFFGPGTRLTVL.

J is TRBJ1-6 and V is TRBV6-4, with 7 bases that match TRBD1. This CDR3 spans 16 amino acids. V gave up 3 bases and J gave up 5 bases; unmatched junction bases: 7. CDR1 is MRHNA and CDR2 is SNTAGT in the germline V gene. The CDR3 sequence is CASSEQGTTNNSPLHF. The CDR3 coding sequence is TGTGCCAGCAGTGAACAGGGGACGACCAATAATTCACCCCTCCACTTT.

CDR3 protein: CSVLPGTPNTEAFF. The CDR3 DNA follows: TGCAGCGTTCTGCCCGGGACACCTAACACTGAAGCTTTCTTT. The chain combines TRBV29-1 with TRBJ1-1; D is perhaps TRBD1 (6 bases). CDR3 length: 14 amino acids. Between the trimmed V and J ends, which lost 5 bases and 2 bases, there was a span of 15 bases. Germline values: CDR1 SQVTM, CDR2 ANQGSEA. Supplemented by reference TRBV29-1 and TRBJ1-1, the full variable domain reads SAVISQKPSRDICQRGTSLTIQCQVDSQVTMMFWYRQQPGQSLTLIATANQGSEATYESGFVIDKFPISRPNLTFSTLTVSNMSPEDSSIYLCSVLPGTPNTEAFFGQGTRLTVV.

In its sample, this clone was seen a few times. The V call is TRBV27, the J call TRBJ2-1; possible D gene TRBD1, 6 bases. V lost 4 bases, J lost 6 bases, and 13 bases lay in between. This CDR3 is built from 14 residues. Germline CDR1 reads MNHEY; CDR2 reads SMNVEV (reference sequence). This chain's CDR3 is CASSWLLGGNEQFF. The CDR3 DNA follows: TGTGCCAGCAGTTGGCTATTAGGGGGCAATGAGCAGTTCTTC.

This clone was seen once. CDR3 in DNA: TGTGCCAGCACCGGACAGGGGGCTAGAGGGGCCAACGTCCTGACTTTC. Protein product: CASTGQGARGANVLTF. The chain is built from TRBV6-4 and TRBJ2-6, with 11 positions matching TRBD1. CDR1 and CDR2 from the germline V gene are MRHNA and SNTAGT. The CDR3 covers 16 residues. The trim removed 7 bases at V and 4 bases at J, leaving 6 bases unmatched.

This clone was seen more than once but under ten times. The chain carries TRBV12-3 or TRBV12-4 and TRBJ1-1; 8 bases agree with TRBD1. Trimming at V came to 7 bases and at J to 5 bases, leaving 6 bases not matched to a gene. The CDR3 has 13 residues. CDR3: CASIKQGVTEAFF. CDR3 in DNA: TGTGCCAGCATCAAACAGGGGGTGACTGAAGCTTTCTTT.

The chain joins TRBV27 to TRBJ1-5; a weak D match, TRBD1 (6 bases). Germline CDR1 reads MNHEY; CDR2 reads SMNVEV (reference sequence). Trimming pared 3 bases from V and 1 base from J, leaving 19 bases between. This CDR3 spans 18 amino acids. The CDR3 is CASSFGPVGAASNQPQHF. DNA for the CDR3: TGTGCCAGCAGTTTTGGTCCGGTGGGGGCGGCGAGCAATCAGCCCCAGCATTTT.

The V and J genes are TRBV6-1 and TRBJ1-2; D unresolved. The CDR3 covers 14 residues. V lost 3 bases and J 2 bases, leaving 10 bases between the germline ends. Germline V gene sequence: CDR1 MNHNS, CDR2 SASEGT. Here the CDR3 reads CASSEPDINYGYTF. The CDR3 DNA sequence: TGTGCCAGCAGTGAGCCAGATATAAACTATGGCTACACCTTC.

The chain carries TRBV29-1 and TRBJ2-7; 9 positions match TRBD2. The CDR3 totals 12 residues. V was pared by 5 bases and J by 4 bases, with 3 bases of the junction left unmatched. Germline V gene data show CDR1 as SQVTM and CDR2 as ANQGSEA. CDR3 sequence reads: CSVISGSYEQYF. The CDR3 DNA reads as TGCAGCGTTATTAGCGGGAGTTACGAGCAGTACTTC.

CDR3 loop: CAWQYRDSINEQFF. The CDR3 DNA reads TGTGCCTGGCAGTATCGGGACTCCATCAATGAGCAGTTCTTC. The chain joins TRBV30 to TRBJ2-1; D is perhaps TRBD2 (6 bases). The CDR3 length is 14 residues. V was cut by 5 bases and J by 6 bases, with 17 bases left in between. Germline CDR1 and CDR2: GTSNPN and SVGIG (reference sequence).

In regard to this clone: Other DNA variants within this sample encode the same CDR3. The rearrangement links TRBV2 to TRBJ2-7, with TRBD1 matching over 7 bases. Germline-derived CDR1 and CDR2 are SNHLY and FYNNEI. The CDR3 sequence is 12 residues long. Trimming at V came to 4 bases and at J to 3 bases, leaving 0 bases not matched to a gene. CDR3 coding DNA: TGTGCCAGCAGTGGGGACAGCTACGAGCAGTACTTC. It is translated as CASSGDSYEQYF.

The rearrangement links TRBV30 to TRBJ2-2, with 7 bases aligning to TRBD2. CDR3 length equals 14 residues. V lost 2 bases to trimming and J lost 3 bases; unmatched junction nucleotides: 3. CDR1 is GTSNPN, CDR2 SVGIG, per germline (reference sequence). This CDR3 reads CAWSSGDHTGELFF. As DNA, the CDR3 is TGTGCCTGGAGTAGCGGGGACCACACCGGGGAGCTGTTTTTT.

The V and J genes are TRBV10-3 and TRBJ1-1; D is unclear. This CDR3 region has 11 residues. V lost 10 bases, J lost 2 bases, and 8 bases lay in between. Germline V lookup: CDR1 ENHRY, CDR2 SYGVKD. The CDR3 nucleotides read TGTGCCACCCATTTCAACACTGAAGCTTTCTTT. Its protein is CATHFNTEAFF.

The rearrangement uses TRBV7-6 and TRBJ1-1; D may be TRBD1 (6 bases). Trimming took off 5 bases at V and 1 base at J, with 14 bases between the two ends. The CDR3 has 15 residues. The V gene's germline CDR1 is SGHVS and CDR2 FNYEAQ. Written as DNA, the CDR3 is TGTGCCAGCAGCCCTCGGACAGAAAGGAACACTGAAGCTTTCTTT. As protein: CASSPRTERNTEAFF.

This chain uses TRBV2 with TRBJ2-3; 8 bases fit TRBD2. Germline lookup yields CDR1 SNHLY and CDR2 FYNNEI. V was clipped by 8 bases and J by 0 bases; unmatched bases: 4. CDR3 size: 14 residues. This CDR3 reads CASCRGGSTDTQYF. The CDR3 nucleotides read TGTGCCAGCTGTCGGGGGGGAAGCACAGATACGCAGTATTTT.